This TCR beta chain originates from a study of blood T cell repertoires in COVID-19. Study-level information: Collection of acute and convalescent COVID-19 samples took place in the United States, Italy and Spain. PBMCs, B-cell-depleted T cells, or T cells were the source of the cDNA or gDNA that made up the material.

Per the germline V gene, CDR1 is SGHTA and CDR2 is FQGNSA. Trimming took off 2 bases at V and 4 bases at J, with 12 bases between the two ends. This CDR3 contains 15 residues. In the original analysis: Estimated nucleated cell counts came from reference gene primer amplification. Method: immunoSEQ multiplex PCR; TCRdb's copy keeps in-frame clones and lacks some. The V and J calls and clone size come from that table; D and trimming were worked out from the DNA. In the table there are some 250,000 clones, 81% of which are singletons. The rearrangement links TRBV7-2 to TRBJ1-3; the D is unclear. The receptor comes from a woman of 80 years or more with acute or convalescent COVID-19. The sample comprised peripheral blood. CDR3 protein: CASSLLSESGNTIYF. CDR3 in DNA: TGTGCCAGCAGCTTACTCAGTGAATCGGGAAACACCATATATTTT.